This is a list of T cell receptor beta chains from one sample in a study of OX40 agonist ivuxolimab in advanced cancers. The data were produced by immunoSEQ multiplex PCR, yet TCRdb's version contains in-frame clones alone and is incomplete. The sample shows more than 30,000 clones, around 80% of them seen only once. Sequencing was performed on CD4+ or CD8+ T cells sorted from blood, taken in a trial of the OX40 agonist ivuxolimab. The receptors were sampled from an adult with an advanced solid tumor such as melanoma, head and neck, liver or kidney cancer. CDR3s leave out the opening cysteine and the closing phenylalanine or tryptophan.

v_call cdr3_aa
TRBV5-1 ASSLDSIYGYT
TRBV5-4 ASSRAGTGSDTQY
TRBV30 AWRKRSRGYT
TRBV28 ASFTSGTPFGGANVLT
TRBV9 ASSPTTLNEQF
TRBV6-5 ASRAGLSNQPQH
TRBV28 ASTLAGGPRYNEQF
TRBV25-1 ASSRENIQY
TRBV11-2 ASSRTSGGLRRGGNEQF
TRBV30 AWSEHSLSTEKLF
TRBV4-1 ASSQDRGRGTGQPQH
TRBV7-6 ASSLYGGGQETQY
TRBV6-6 ASTALGSGNTIY
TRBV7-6 ASSDNRGTNEKLF
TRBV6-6 ASSSWGLGYT
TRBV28 ASSSHGTGYSPLH
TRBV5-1 ASSSVPSGNTEAF
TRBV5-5 ASTRLWSTRGDEQF
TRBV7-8 ASSFQGAWGNTIY
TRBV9 ASSVVNLAAYNEQF
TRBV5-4 ASSLDRLSGANVLT
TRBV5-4 ASSAYRVPNYGYT
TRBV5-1 ASRMTSGRAGSETQY
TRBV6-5 ASSRTRNTEAF
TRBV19 ASRKIATNEKLF
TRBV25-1 ASTPRGKTYEQY
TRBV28 ASRQGAREKLF
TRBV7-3 ASSLTVGGATDTQY
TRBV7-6 ASSLGLANEQF
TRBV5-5 ASSSPGRQTYEQY
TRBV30 AWSGFSGETQY
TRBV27 ASKTPSGRSPYEQY
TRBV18 ASSPRGNAGELF
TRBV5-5 ASSLAGPKPLDGYT
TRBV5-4 ASSLDRGRTEAF
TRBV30 AWSVGQGYT
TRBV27 ASSLSRGNTEAF
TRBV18 ASSPIGNTEAF